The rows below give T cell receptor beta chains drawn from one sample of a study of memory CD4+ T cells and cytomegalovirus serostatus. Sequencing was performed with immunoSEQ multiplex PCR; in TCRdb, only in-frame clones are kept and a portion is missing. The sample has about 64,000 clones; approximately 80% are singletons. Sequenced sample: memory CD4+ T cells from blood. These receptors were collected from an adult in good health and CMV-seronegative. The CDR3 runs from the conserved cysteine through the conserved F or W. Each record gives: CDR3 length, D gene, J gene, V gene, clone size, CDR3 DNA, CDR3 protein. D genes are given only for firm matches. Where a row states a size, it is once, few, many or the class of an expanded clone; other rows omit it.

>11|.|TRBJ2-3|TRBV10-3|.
TGTGCCATCAGTGTGGTAGATACGCAGTATTTT
CAISVVDTQYF
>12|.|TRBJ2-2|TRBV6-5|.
TGTGCCAGCAGTTACTCGACCGGGGAGCTGTTTTTT
CASSYSTGELFF
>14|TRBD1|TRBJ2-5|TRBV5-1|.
TGCGCCAGCAGCCTGAACAGGGGGCGAGAGACCCAGTACTTC
CASSLNRGRETQYF
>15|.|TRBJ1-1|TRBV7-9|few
TGTGCCAGCAGCCGTTCGGGGACGGGGAACACTGAAGCTTTCTTT
CASSRSGTGNTEAFF
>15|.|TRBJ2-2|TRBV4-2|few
TGTGCCAGCAGCCAAGATCATACCGCCGCCGGGGAGCTGTTTTTT
CASSQDHTAAGELFF
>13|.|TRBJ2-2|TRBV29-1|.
TGCAGCGTGGGTGGACTGAACACCGGGGAGCTGTTTTTT
CSVGGLNTGELFF
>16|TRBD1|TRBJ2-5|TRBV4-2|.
TGTGCCAGCAGCCAAACGGACAGGGGGCAGGAAGAGACCCAGTACTTC
CASSQTDRGQEETQYF
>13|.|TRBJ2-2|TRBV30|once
TGTGCCTGGTACAGACCAGTCACGGGGGAGCTGTTTTTT
CAWYRPVTGELFF
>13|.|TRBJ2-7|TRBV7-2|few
TGTGCCAGCCGGGACTCCCAGTACTACGAGCAGTACTTC
CASRDSQYYEQYF
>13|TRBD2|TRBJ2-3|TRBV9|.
TGTGCCAGCAGCGTAGGGGGGGGAGATACGCAGTATTTT
CASSVGGGDTQYF